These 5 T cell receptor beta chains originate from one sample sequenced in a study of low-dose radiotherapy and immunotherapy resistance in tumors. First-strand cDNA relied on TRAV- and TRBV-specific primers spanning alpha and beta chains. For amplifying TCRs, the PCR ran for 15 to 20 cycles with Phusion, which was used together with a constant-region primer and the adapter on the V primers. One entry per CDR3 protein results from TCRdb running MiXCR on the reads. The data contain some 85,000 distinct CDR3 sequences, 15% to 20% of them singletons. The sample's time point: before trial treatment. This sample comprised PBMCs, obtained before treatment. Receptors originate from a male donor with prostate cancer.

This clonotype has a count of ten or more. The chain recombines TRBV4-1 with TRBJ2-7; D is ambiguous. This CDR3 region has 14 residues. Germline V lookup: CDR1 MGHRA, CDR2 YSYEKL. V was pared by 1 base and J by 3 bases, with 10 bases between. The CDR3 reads CASSQVTRSYEQYF. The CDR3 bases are TGCGCCAGCAGCCAAGTTACCCGGAGCTACGAGCAGTACTTC.

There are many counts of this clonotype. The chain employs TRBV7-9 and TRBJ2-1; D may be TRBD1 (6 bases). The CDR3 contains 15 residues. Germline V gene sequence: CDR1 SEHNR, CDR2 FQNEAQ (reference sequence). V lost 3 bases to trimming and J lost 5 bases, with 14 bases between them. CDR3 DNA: TGTGCCAGCAGCTTTAGTCAGGGGCGGAACAATGAGCAGTTCTTC. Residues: CASSFSQGRNNEQFF.

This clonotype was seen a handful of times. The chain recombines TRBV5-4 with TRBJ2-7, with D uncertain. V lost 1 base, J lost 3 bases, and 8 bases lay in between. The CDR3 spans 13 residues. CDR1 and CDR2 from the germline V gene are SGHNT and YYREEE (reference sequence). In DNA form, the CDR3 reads TGTGCCAGCAGCTTGAGGTCTGGCTACGAGCAGTACTTC. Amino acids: CASSLRSGYEQYF.

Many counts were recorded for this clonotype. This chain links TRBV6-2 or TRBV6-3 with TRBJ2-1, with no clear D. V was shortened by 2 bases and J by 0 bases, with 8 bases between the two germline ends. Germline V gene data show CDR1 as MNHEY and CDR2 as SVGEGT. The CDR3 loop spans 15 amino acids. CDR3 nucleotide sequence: TGTGCCAGCAGTTACACGGCGGTCTCCTACAATGAGCAGTTCTTC. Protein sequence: CASSYTAVSYNEQFF.

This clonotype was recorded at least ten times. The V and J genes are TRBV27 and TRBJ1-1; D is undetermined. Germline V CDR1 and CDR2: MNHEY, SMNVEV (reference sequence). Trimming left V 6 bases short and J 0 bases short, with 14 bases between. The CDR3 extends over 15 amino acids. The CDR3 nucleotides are TGTGCCAGCAGCCTAAACGGGGTCATGAACACTGAAGCTTTCTTT. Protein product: CASSLNGVMNTEAFF.